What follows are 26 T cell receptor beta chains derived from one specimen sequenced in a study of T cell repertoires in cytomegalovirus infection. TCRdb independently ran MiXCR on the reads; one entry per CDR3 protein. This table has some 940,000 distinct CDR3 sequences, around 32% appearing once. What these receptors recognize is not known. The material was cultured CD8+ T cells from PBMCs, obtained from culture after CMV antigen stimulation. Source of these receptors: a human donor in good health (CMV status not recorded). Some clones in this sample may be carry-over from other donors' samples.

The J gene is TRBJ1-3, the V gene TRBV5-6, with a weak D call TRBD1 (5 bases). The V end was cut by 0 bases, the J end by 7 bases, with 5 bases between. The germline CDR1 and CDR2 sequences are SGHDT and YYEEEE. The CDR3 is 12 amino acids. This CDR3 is CASSLGDNTIYF. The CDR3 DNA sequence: TGTGCCAGCAGCTTGGGGGACAACACCATATATTTT.

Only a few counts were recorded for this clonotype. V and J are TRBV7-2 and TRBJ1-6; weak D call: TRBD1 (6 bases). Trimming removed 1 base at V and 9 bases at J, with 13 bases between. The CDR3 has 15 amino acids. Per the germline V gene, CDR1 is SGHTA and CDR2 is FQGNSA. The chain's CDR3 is CASSLGGGLSSPLHF. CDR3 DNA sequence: TGTGCCAGCAGCTTAGGAGGGGGTTTGAGTTCACCCCTCCACTTT.

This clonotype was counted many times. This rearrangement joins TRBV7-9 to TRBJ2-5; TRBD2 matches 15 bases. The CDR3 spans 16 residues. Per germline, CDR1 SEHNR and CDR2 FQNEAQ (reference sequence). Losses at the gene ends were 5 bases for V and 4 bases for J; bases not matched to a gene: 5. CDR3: CASSTWTSGGAETQYF. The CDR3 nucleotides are TGTGCCAGCAGCACGTGGACTAGCGGGGGGGCAGAGACCCAGTACTTC.

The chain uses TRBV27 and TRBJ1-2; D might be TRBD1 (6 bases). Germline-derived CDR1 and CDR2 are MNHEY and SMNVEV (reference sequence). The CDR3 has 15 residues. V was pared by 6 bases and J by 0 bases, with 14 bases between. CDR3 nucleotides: TGTGCCAGCAGCCACCGAGGGGGGGCTAACTATGGCTACACCTTC. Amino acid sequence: CASSHRGGANYGYTF.

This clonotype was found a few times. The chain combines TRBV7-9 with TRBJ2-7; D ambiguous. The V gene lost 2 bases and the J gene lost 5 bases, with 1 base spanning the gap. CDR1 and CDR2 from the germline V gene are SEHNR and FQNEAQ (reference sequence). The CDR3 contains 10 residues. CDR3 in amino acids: CASSLHEQYF. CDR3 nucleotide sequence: TGTGCCAGCAGCTTACACGAGCAGTACTTC.

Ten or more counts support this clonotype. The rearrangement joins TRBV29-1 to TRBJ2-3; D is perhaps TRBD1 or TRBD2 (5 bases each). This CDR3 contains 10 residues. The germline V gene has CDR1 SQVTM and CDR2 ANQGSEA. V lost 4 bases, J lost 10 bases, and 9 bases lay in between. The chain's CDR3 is CSVVGDAQYF. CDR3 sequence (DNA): TGCAGCGTTGTCGGGGACGCGCAGTATTTT.

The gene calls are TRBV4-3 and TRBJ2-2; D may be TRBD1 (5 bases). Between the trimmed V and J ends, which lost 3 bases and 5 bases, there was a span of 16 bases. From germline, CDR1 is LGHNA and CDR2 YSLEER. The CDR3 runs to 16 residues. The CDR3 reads CASSHPPQGGTGELFF. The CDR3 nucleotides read TGCGCCAGCAGCCATCCCCCCCAGGGTGGGACCGGGGAGCTGTTTTTT.

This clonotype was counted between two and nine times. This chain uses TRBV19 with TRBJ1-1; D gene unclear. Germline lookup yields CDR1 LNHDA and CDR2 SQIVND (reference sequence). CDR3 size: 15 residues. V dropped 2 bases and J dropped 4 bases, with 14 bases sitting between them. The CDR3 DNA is TGTGCCAGTAGTATATGGAAGGGAGAAACCACTGAAGCTTTCTTT. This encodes CASSIWKGETTEAFF.

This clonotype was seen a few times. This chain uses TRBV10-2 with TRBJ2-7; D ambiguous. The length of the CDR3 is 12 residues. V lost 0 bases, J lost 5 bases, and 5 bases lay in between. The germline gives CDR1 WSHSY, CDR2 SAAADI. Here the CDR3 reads CASSESIHEQYF. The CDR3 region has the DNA TGCGCCAGCAGTGAGTCGATCCACGAGCAGTACTTC.

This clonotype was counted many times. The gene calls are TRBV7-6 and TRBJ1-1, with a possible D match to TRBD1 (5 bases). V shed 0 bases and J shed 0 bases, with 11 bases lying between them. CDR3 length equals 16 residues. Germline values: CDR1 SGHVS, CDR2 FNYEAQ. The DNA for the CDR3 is TGTGCCAGCAGCTTAGCGGGGGGTTTCATGAACACTGAAGCTTTCTTT. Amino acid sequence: CASSLAGGFMNTEAFF.

CDR3 loop: CASSRGDGANTGELFF. The DNA of the CDR3 is TGCGCCAGCAGCCGGGGGGACGGAGCGAACACCGGGGAGCTGTTTTTT. This chain links TRBV5-1 with TRBJ2-2; 7 nucleotides align to TRBD2. CDR1 and CDR2 from the germline V gene are SGHRS and YFSETQ. V dropped 4 bases and J dropped 0; count of bases not matched to a gene: 6. CDR3 length equals 16 residues. Based on the CDR3 plus reference TRBV5-1 and TRBJ2-2, the full variable domain is KAGVTQTPRYLIKTRGQQVTLSCSPISGHRSVSWYQQTPGQGLQFLFEYFSETQRNKGNFPGRFSGRQFSNSRSEMNVSTLELGDSALYLCASSRGDGANTGELFFGEGSRLTVL.

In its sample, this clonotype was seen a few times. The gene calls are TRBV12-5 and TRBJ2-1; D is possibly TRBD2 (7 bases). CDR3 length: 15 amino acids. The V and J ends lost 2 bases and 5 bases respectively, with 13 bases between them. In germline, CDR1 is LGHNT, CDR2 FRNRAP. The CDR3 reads CASGLIGGGDNEQFF. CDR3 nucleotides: TGTGCTAGTGGTTTGATAGGGGGGGGAGACAATGAGCAGTTCTTC. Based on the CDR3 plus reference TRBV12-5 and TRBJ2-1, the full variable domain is DARVTQTPRHKVTEMGQEVTMRCQPILGHNTVFWYRQTMMQGLELLAYFRNRAPLDDSGMPKDRFSAEMPDATLATLKIQPSEPRDSAVYFCASGLIGGGDNEQFFGPGTRLTVL.

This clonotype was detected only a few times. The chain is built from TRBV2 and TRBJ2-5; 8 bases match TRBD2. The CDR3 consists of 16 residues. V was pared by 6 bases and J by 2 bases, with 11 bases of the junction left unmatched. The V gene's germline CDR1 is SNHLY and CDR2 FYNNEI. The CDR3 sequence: CASRKSGGSTQETQYF. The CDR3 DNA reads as TGTGCCAGCAGGAAGAGCGGGGGTTCTACTCAAGAGACCCAGTACTTC.

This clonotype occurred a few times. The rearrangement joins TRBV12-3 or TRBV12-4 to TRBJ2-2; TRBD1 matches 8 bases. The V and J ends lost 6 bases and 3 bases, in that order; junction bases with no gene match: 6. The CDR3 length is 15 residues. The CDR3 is CASSPSTGDTGELFF. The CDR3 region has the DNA TGTGCCAGCAGCCCCTCGACAGGGGACACCGGGGAGCTGTTTTTT.

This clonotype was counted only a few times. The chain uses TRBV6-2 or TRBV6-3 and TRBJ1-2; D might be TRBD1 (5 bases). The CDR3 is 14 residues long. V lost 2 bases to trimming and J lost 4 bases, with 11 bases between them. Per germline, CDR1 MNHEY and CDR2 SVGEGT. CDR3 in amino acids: CASSYQGPFYGYTF. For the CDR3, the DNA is TGTGCCAGCAGTTACCAGGGACCTTTCTATGGCTACACCTTC.

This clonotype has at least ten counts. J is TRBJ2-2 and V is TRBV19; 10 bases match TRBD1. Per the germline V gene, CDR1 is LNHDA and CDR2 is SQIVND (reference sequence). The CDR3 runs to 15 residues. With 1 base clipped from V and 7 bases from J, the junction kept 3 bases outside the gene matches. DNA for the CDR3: TGTGCCAGTAGTATAGCTGGGACAGGGGTCGGGGAGCTGTTTTTT. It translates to CASSIAGTGVGELFF.

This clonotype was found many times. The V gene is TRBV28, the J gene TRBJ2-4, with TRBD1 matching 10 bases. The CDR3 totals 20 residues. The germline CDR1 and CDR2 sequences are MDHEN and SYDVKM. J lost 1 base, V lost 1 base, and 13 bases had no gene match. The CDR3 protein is CASSLFAGQGFGVAKNIQYF. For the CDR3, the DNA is TGTGCCAGCAGTTTATTTGCGGGACAGGGGTTCGGTGTCGCCAAAAACATTCAGTACTTC.

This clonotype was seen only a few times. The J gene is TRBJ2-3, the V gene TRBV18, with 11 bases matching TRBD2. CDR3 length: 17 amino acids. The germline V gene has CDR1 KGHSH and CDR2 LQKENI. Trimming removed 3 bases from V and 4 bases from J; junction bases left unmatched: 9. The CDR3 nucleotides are TGTGCCAGCTCACCCCCCGCTAGCGGGGGGTTGGCAGATACGCAGTATTTT. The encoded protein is CASSPPASGGLADTQYF.

The CDR3 spells CASSYDREGNQPQHF. CDR3 DNA sequence: TGTGCCAGCAGCTATGACAGGGAAGGCAATCAGCCCCAGCATTTT. The chain joins TRBV27 to TRBJ1-5, with 7 bases aligning to TRBD1. The CDR3 is 15 amino acids. CDR1 is MNHEY and CDR2 is SMNVEV in the germline V gene (reference sequence). V gave up 6 bases and J gave up 2 bases; unmatched junction bases: 7.

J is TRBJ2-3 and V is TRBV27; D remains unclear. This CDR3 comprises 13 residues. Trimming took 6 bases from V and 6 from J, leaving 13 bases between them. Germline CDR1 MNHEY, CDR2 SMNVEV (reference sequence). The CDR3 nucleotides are TGTGCCAGCAGCCCAGGAGATCCCGATACGCAGTATTTT. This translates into CASSPGDPDTQYF.

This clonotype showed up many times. The CDR3 here is CASSFLGQGANGYTF. DNA of the CDR3: TGTGCCAGCAGCTTCCTGGGACAGGGGGCGAACGGCTACACCTTC. The rearrangement links TRBV7-2 to TRBJ1-2; 12 bases line up with TRBD1. Germline assignment: CDR1 SGHTA and CDR2 FQGNSA. This CDR3 is 15 amino acids long. Trimming cost V 3 bases and J 8 bases; bases outside gene matches: 7.

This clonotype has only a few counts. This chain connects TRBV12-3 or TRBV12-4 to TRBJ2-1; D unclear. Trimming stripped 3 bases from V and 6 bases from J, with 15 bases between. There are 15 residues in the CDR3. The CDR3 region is CASSFGGLAFNEQFF. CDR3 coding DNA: TGTGCCAGCAGTTTTGGTGGGCTGGCATTCAATGAGCAGTTCTTC.

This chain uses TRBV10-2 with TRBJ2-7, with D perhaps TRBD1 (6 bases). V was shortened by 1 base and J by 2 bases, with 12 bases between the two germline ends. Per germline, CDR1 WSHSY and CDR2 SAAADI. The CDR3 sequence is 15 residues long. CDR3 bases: TGCGCCAGCAGTGAGTATCGGACAGTCCCCTACGAGCAGTACGTC. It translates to CASSEYRTVPYEQYV.

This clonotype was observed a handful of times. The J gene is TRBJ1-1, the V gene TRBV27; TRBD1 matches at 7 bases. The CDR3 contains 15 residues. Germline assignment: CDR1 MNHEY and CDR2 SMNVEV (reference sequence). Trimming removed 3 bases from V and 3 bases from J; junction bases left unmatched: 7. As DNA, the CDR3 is TGTGCCAGCAGTTTCCTGACAGGGCGGTACACTGAAGCTTTCTTT. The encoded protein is CASSFLTGRYTEAFF.

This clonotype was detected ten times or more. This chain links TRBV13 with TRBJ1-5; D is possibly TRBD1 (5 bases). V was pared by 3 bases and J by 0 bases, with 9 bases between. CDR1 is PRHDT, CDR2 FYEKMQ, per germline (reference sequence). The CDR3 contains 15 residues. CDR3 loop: CASSLGRNSNQPQHF. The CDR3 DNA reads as TGTGCCAGCAGCTTGGGACGTAATAGCAATCAGCCCCAGCATTTT.

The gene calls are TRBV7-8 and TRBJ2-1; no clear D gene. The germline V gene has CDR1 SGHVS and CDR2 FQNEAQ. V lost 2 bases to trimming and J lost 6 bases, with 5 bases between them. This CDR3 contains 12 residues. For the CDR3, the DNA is TGTGCCAGCAGCTTACCCTTCAATGAGCAGTTCTTC. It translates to CASSLPFNEQFF. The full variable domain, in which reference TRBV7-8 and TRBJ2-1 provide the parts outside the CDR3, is GAGVSQSPRYKVAKRGQDVALRCDPISGHVSLFWYQQALGQGPEFLTYFQNEAQLDKSGLPSDRFFAERPEGSVSTLKIQRTQQEDSAVYLCASSLPFNEQFFGPGTRLTVL.